The TCR beta chain described here comes from a study of shared clonotypes between healthy human individuals. Study-wide background: Three CD4 naive, three CD4 memory, two CD8 naive and one CD8 memory plate were used per donor.

Sequencing used immunoSEQ multiplex PCR; TCRdb keeps in-frame clones, though not all of them. The data hold approximately 2.4 million clones, with 95% observed a single time. With 0 bases removed from V and 2 bases from J, the gap between germline ends came to 7 bases. This CDR3 comprises 14 residues. Looked up from germline, CDR1 is SGHRS and CDR2 is YFSETQ. About this clone: This sample also contains other DNA sequences that code for the same CDR3.

V and J are TRBV5-1 and TRBJ2-3; the D is unclear. This sequence originates from a man between 18 and 29 years old in good health. Material for sequencing was naive CD4+ T cells sorted from blood. Subset defined: CD45RA+ positively selected. The CDR3, as DNA: TGCGCCAGCAGCTTGGCCGGCCTCACAGATACGCAGTATTTT. This codes for CASSLAGLTDTQYF.